This TCR beta chain was recovered during a study of OX40 agonist ivuxolimab in advanced cancers. The germline CDR1 and CDR2 sequences are SEHNR and FQNEAQ (reference sequence). The CDR3 is made up of 15 amino acids. Trimming at V came to 6 bases and at J to 3 bases, leaving 8 bases not matched to a gene. TCRdb keeps only in-frame clones here, not all; method: immunoSEQ multiplex PCR. The data show 70,000 to 85,000 clones, around 90% seen once. The sample consisted of CD4+ or CD8+ T cells sorted from blood, taken in a trial of the OX40 agonist ivuxolimab. This clonotype was sampled from an adult with an advanced solid tumor such as melanoma, head and neck, liver or kidney cancer. This sequence joins TRBV7-9 and TRBJ2-5, with 9 bases fitting TRBD2. CDR3 sequence: CASRSPSGVEETQYF. CDR3 sequence (DNA): TGTGCCAGCAGATCTCCTAGCGGGGTGGAAGAGACCCAGTACTTC.